The 15 T cell receptor beta chains in this list originate from one sample, sequenced in a study of T cells after yellow fever vaccination. TCRdb reanalysed the 5' RACE reads using MiXCR and keeps one entry per CDR3 protein. Among hundreds of thousands of distinct CDR3 sequences listed, over 9% were seen once. Sequences were derived from PBMCs, sampled on the day of the yellow fever booster vaccination. Receptor source: a man younger than 40 who received the YFV17D yellow fever vaccine.

Only a few counts were recorded for this clonotype. The chain couples TRBV20-1 to TRBJ1-2, with D maybe TRBD1 (6 bases). CDR3 length equals 15 residues. V lost 1 base and J 8 bases, leaving 20 bases between the germline ends. Per the germline V gene, CDR1 is DFQATT and CDR2 is SNEGSKA (reference sequence). The CDR3 nucleotides are TGCAGTGCTAGAGGGATGACAGGAATAGGTCGAGGCTACACCTTC. Translated: CSARGMTGIGRGYTF.

This clonotype was detected only a few times. The chain uses TRBV20-1 and TRBJ1-5; possible D gene TRBD1, 5 bases. V shed 5 bases and J shed 0 bases, with 14 bases lying between them. This CDR3 has 15 residues. The germline CDR1 and CDR2 sequences are DFQATT and SNEGSKA (reference sequence). For the CDR3, the DNA is TGCAGTGCTGCGCGCACCAGGGTTAGCAATCAGCCCCAGCATTTT. Its protein is CSAARTRVSNQPQHF.

This clonotype was seen many times. The chain has TRBV20-1 and TRBJ2-1, with 9 bases lining up with TRBD2. Looked up from germline, CDR1 is DFQATT and CDR2 is SNEGSKA (reference sequence). This CDR3 has 14 amino acids. J lost 7 bases, V lost 4 bases, and 8 bases had no gene match. CDR3 DNA: TGCAGTGCTATTGGACTAGCGTTAGGAAATGAGCAGTTCTTC. Protein: CSAIGLALGNEQFF.

This clonotype was picked up a small number of times. The gene calls are TRBV29-1 and TRBJ2-1, with 11 bases fitting TRBD2. Unmatched junction bases numbered 12, after V lost 1 base and J lost 1 base. The CDR3 sequence is 19 residues long. Germline loops: CDR1 SQVTM, CDR2 ANQGSEA. The CDR3 sequence: CSVEGLAGGRPLSYNEQFF. The CDR3 coding sequence is TGCAGCGTTGAAGGCCTAGCGGGAGGTAGGCCCCTATCCTACAATGAGCAGTTCTTC.

This clonotype was observed a few times. CDR3 bases: TGCAGTGCTAGAATAGCGGGGGGTGGGGAGACCCAGTACTTC. This translates into CSARIAGGGETQYF. The rearrangement joins TRBV20-1 to TRBJ2-5, with 10 bases that match TRBD2. The CDR3 spans 14 residues. Germline V lookup: CDR1 DFQATT, CDR2 SNEGSKA (reference sequence). The V segment lost 2 bases and the J segment 5 bases; nucleotides outside the gene matches: 5.

This clonotype was found a few times. This rearrangement joins TRBV5-5 to TRBJ2-7; TRBD2 agrees at 9 bases. Per the germline V gene, CDR1 is SGHKS and CDR2 is YYEKEE (reference sequence). The length of the CDR3 is 15 residues. Trimming took 4 bases from V and 7 from J; bases not matched to a gene: 12. The CDR3, as DNA: TGTGCCAGCAGCCTCCGACTAGCGGTGTTGAGGGAGCAGTACTTC. As protein: CASSLRLAVLREQYF.

This clonotype has just a few counts. This sequence joins TRBV10-3 and TRBJ2-3; D is perhaps TRBD2 (6 bases). The CDR3 totals 15 residues. In germline, CDR1 is ENHRY, CDR2 SYGVKD. V shed 3 bases and J shed 5 bases, with 15 bases lying between them. The CDR3 sequence is CAISDLGVGGDTQYF. The CDR3 nucleotides are TGTGCCATCAGTGATCTGGGCGTGGGGGGAGATACGCAGTATTTT.

This clonotype appeared a few times. This rearrangement joins TRBV24-1 to TRBJ2-7, with 11 bases lining up with TRBD1. Germline assignment: CDR1 KGHDR and CDR2 SFDVKD. The trim removed 4 bases at V and 3 bases at J, leaving 4 bases unmatched. The CDR3 totals 15 residues. CDR3 sequence: CATSDGTGGSYEQYF. In DNA form, the CDR3 reads TGTGCCACCAGTGACGGGACAGGGGGAAGCTACGAGCAGTACTTC.

The rearrangement links TRBV6-2 or TRBV6-3 to TRBJ2-4, with 9 bases that match TRBD1. The CDR3 runs to 14 residues. J gave up 8 bases and V 6 bases, and 8 bases lay outside the gene matches. Germline-derived CDR1 and CDR2 are MNHEY and SVGEGT. The chain's CDR3 is CASSPGTGSDIQYF. In DNA, the CDR3 is TGTGCCAGCAGCCCCGGGACAGGGAGTGACATTCAGTACTTC.

This clonotype was recorded a few times. CDR3 DNA: TGTGCCAGCTCAACGAGGGACAGGGTCTACGAGCAGTACTTC. Translated: CASSTRDRVYEQYF. V and J are TRBV18 and TRBJ2-7, with 9 nucleotides matching TRBD1. The germline gives CDR1 KGHSH, CDR2 LQKENI. The CDR3 extends over 14 amino acids. V was pared by 5 bases and J by 3 bases, with 5 bases of the junction left unmatched.

This clonotype occurred a few times. The V gene is TRBV10-3, the J gene TRBJ2-7, with D unresolved. Germline V lookup: CDR1 ENHRY, CDR2 SYGVKD. The V end was cut by 4 bases, the J end by 2 bases, with 12 bases between. The CDR3 totals 14 residues. The CDR3 loop is CAISVRYTAYEQYF. The DNA for the CDR3 is TGTGCCATCAGTGTCCGGTATACAGCCTACGAGCAGTACTTC.

The rearrangement links TRBV20-1 to TRBJ2-7, with D unclear. From germline, CDR1 is DFQATT and CDR2 SNEGSKA (reference sequence). This CDR3 is 11 amino acids long. With 4 bases removed from V and 5 bases from J, the gap between germline ends came to 9 bases. CDR3 sequence reads: CSANKFDEQYF. The CDR3 DNA sequence: TGCAGTGCTAATAAGTTCGACGAGCAGTACTTC.

This clonotype occurred many times. J is TRBJ2-5 and V is TRBV7-2; D gene ambiguous. This CDR3 comprises 14 residues. Germline assignment: CDR1 SGHTA and CDR2 FQGNSA. The V end was cut by 6 bases, the J end by 5 bases, with 16 bases between. The CDR3, as DNA: TGTGCCAGCAGTTCCAGAGATAGGATGGAGACCCAGTACTTC. The encoded protein is CASSSRDRMETQYF.

The rearrangement uses TRBV7-3 and TRBJ2-7, with 13 bases that match TRBD2. Germline loops: CDR1 SGHTA, CDR2 FQGTGA. The CDR3 spans 14 residues. After removal of 6 bases from V and 7 bases from J, the junction contained 6 bases not matched to a gene. This CDR3 reads CASSRTSGSLEQYF. The DNA for the CDR3 is TGTGCCAGCAGTAGGACTAGCGGGAGTCTGGAGCAGTACTTC. The full variable domain, rest sourced from reference TRBV7-3 and TRBJ2-7, is GAGVSQTPSNKVTEKGKYVELRCDPISGHTALYWYRQSLGQGPEFLIYFQGTGAADDSGLPNDRFFAVRPEGSVSTLKIQRTERGDSAVYLCASSRTSGSLEQYFGPGTRLTVT.

The chain has TRBV11-3 and TRBJ2-1; D assignment may be TRBD1 or TRBD2 (7 bases each). Trimming stripped 5 bases from V and 8 bases from J, with 22 bases between. Germline V gene sequence: CDR1 SGHNT, CDR2 YENEEA. The CDR3 spans 16 residues. Here the CDR3 reads CASSPGGGGQRDEQFF. The DNA of the CDR3 is TGTGCCAGCAGCCCAGGGGGAGGGGGCCAGAGGGATGAGCAGTTCTTC.